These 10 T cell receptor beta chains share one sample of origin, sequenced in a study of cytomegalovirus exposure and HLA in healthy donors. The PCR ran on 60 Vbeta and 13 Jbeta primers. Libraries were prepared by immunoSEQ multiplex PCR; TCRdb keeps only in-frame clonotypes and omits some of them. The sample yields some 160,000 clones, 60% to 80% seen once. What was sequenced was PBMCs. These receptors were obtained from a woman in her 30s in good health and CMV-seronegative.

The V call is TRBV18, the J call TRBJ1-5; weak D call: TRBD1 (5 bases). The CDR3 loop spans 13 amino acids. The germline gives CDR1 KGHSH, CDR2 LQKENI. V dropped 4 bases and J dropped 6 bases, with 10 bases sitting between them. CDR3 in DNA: TGTGCCAGCTCACAGGGGTGGGGTCAGCCCCAGCATTTT. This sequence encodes CASSQGWGQPQHF.

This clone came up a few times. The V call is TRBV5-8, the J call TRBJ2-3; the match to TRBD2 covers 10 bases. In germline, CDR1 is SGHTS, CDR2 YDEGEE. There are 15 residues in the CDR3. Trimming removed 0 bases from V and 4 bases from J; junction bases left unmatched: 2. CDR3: CASSLAAGGADTQYF. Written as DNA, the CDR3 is TGTGCCAGCAGCTTGGCAGCGGGGGGGGCAGATACGCAGTATTTT. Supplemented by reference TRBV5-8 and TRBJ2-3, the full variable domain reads EAGVTQSPTHLIKTRGQQATLRCSPISGHTSVYWYQQALGLGLQFLLWYDEGEERNRGNFPPRFSGRQFPNYSSELNVNALELEDSALYLCASSLAAGGADTQYFGPGTRLTVL.

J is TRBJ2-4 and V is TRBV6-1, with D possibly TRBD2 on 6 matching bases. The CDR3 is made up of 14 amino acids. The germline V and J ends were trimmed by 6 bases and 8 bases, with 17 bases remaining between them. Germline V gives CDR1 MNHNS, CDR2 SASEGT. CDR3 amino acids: CASSRTRGRDIQYF. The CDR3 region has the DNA TGTGCCAGCAGCCGAACGCGGGGTAGAGACATTCAGTACTTC.

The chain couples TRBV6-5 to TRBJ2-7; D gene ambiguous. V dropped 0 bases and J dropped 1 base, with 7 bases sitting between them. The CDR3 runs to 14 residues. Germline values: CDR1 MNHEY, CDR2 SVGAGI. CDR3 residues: CASSYSAGSYEQYF. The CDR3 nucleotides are TGTGCCAGCAGTTACTCGGCAGGATCCTACGAGCAGTACTTC.

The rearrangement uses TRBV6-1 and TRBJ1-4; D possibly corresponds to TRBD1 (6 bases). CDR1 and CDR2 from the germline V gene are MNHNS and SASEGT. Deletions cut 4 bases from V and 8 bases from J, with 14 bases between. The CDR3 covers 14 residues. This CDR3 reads CASSVGAGAEKLFF. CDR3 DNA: TGTGCCAGCAGTGTGGGCGCAGGGGCGGAAAAACTGTTTTTT.

The CDR3 DNA reads TGTGCCAGCAGTGAGGACCTCGGCGGGGGGAACACTGAAGCTTTCTTT. This codes for CASSEDLGGGNTEAFF. The V gene is TRBV6-1, the J gene TRBJ1-1; D is perhaps TRBD1 (5 bases). Trimming took 3 bases from V and 1 from J, leaving 15 bases between them. This CDR3 has 16 amino acids. Germline assignment: CDR1 MNHNS and CDR2 SASEGT.

In DNA form, the CDR3 reads TGTGCCAGCAGGTTTCAGTCGAACACCGGGGAGCTGTTTTTT. Translating it yields CASRFQSNTGELFF. The chain carries TRBV6-6 and TRBJ2-2; unclear D gene. In germline, CDR1 is MNHNY, CDR2 SVGAGI (reference sequence). The CDR3 spans 14 residues. V gave up 6 bases and J gave up 0 bases, with 8 bases separating them.

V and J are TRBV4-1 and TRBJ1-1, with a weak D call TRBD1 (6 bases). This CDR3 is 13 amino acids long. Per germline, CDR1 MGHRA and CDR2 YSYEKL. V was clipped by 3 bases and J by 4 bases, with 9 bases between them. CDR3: CASSHRDITEAFF. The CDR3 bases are TGCGCCAGCAGCCACCGGGACATCACTGAAGCTTTCTTT.

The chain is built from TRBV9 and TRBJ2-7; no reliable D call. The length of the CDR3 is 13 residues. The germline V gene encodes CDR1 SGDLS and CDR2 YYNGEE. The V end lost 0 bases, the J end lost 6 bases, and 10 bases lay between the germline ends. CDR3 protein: CASSVVLSGEQYF. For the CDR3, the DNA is TGTGCCAGCAGCGTAGTCCTATCGGGCGAGCAGTACTTC.

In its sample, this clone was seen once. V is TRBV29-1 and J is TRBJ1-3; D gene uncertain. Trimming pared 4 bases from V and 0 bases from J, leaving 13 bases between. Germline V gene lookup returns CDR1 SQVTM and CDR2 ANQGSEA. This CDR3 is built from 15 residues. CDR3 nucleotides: TGCAGCGTTGGGGAGGGATTATCCTCTGGAAACACCATATATTTT. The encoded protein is CSVGEGLSSGNTIYF.